This TCR beta chain was retrieved from a study of vaccination and CD4 T cells after COVID-19. Across the study: Overlapping SARS-CoV-2, HCoV-NL63, HCoV-OC43 and HCoV-229E spike peptides were used to stimulate cells.

With the Oncomine TCR Beta short-read assay, DNA from cultured CD4+ T cells was sequenced. TCRdb used MiXCR to reprocess the PCR reads, holding one entry per CDR3 protein. The data contain approximately 16,000 distinct CDR3 sequences, around 40% of them singletons. V lost 3 bases to trimming and J lost 0 bases; unmatched junction nucleotides: 3. Per germline, CDR1 DFQATT and CDR2 SNEGSKA (reference sequence). This CDR3 region has 14 residues. About this clonotype: Its antigen is still unknown.

Treatment given: approximately nine-day PBMC culture with coronavirus spike peptide pools or control peptides (ViraFEST assay). This sequence was found in a human donor who received a COVID-19 vaccine. This sequence joins TRBV20-1 and TRBJ1-2, with TRBD1 matching 8 bases. This specimen was CD4+ T cells from blood, cultured in vitro, taken before SARS-CoV-2 vaccination. The CDR3 coding sequence is TGCAGTGCTAGTGTGGGACAGGCTAACTATGGCTACACCTTC. It encodes CSASVGQANYGYTF.